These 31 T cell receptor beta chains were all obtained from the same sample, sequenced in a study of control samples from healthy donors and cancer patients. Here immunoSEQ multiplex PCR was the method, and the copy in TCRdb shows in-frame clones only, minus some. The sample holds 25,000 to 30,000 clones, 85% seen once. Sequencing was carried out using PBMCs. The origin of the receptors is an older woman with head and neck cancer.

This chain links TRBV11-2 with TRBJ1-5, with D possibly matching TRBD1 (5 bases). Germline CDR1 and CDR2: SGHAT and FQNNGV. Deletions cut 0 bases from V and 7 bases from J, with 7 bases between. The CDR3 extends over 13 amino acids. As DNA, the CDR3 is TGTGCCAGCAGCTTAGAAGGGGACCAGCCCCAGCATTTT. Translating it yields CASSLEGDQPQHF.

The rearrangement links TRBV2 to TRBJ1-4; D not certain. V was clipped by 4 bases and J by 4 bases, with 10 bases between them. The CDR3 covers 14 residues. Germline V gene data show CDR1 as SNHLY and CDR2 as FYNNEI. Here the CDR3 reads CASSVRQNNEKLFF. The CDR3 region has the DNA TGTGCCAGCAGTGTAAGGCAGAATAATGAAAAACTGTTTTTT.

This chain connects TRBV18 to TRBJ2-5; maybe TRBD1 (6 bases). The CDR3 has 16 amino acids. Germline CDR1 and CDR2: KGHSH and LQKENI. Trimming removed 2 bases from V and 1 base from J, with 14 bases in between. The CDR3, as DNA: TGTGCCAGCTCACCATTCTTGACAGGACCCCAAGAGACCCAGTACTTC. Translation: CASSPFLTGPQETQYF.

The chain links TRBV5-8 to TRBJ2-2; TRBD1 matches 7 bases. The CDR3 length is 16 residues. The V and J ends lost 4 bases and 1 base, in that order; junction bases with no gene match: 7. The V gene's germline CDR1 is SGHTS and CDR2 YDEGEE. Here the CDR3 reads CASSTGTDGNTGELFF. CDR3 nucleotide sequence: TGTGCCAGCAGCACCGGGACAGACGGGAACACCGGGGAGCTGTTTTTT.

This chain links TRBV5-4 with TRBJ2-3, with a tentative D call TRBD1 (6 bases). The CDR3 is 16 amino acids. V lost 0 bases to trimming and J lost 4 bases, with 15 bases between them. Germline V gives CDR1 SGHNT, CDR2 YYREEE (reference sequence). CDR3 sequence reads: CASSLAFGRGADTQYF. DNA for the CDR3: TGTGCCAGCAGCTTGGCCTTTGGCAGGGGAGCAGATACGCAGTATTTT. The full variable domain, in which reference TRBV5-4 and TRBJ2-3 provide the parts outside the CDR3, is ETGVTQSPTHLIKTRGQQVTLRCSSQSGHNTVSWYQQALGQGPQFIFQYYREEENGRGNFPPRFSGLQFPNYSSELNVNALELDDSALYLCASSLAFGRGADTQYFGPGTRLTVL.

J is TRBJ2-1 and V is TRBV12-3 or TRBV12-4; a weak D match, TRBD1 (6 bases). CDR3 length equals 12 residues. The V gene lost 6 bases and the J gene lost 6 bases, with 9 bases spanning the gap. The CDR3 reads CASSRGRNEQFF. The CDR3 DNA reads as TGTGCCAGCAGCAGGGGCCGCAATGAGCAGTTCTTC.

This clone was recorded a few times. The CDR3 loop is CASRGAGLNEQFF. The CDR3 bases are TGTGCCAGCCGGGGGGCCGGTCTAAATGAGCAGTTCTTC. The V call is TRBV19, the J call TRBJ2-1; possible D gene TRBD2, 7 bases. Trimming pared 9 bases from V and 7 bases from J, leaving 16 bases between. This CDR3 is built from 13 residues. Germline CDR1 is LNHDA and CDR2 is SQIVND (reference sequence). Using reference TRBV19 and TRBJ2-1 for the parts outside the CDR3, the full variable domain is DGGITQSPKYLFRKEGQNVTLSCEQNLNHDAMYWYRQDPGQGLRLIYYSQIVNDFQKGDIAEGYSVSREKKESFPLTVTSAQKNPTAFYLCASRGAGLNEQFFGPGTRLTVL.

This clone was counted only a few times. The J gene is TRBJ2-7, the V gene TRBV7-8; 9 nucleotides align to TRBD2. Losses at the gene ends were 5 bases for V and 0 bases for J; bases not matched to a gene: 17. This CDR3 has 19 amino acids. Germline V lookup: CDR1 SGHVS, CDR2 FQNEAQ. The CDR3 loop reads CASSAQLAGKLRASYEQYF. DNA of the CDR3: TGTGCCAGCAGCGCCCAGCTAGCGGGAAAACTCCGAGCCTCCTACGAGCAGTACTTC.

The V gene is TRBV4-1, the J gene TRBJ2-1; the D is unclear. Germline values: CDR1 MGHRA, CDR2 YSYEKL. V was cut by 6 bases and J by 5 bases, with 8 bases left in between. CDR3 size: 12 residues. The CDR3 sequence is CASRYRDNEQFF. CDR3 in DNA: TGCGCCAGCAGATACCGAGACAATGAGCAGTTCTTC.

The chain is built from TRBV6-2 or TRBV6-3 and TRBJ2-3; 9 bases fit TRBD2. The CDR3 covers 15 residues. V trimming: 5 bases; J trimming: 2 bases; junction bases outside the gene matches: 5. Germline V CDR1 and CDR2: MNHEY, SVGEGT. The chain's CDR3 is CASSMAGGATDTQYF. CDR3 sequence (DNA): TGTGCCAGCAGTATGGCGGGAGGGGCCACAGATACGCAGTATTTT.

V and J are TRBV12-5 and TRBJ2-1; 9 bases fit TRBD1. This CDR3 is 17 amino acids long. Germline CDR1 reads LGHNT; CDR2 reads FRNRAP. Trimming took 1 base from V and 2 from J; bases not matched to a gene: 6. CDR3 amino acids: CASGLDSWDRAYNEQFF. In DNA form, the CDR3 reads TGTGCTAGTGGTTTGGACTCCTGGGACAGGGCCTACAATGAGCAGTTCTTC.

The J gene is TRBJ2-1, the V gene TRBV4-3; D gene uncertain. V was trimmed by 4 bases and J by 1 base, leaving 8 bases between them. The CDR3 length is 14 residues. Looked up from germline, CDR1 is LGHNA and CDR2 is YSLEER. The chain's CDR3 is CASSLSWSYNEQFF. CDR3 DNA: TGCGCCAGCAGCCTCTCGTGGTCCTACAATGAGCAGTTCTTC.

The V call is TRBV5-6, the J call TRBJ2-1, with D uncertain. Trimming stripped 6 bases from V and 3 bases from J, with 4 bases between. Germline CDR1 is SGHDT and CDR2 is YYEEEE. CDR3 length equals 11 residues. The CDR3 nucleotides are TGTGCCAGCACAGACTACAATGAGCAGTTCTTC. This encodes CASTDYNEQFF.

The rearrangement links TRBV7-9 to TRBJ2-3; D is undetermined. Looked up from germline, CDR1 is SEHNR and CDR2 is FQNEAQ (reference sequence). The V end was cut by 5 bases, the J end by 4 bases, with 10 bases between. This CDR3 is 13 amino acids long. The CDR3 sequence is CASSEAGSDTQYF. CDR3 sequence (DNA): TGTGCCAGCAGCGAGGCAGGATCAGATACGCAGTATTTT.

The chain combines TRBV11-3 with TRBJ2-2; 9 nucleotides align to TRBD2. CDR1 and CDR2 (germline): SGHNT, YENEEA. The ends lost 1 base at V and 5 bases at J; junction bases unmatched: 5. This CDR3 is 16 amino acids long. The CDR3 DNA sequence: TGTGCCAGCAGCTTAGGCGGGGGGGCCGCGACCGGGGAGCTGTTTTTT. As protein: CASSLGGGAATGELFF.

This CDR3 is CASSYSGSGTEAFF. The CDR3 nucleotides are TGTGCCAGCAGTTACTCAGGGTCGGGCACTGAAGCTTTCTTT. This chain links TRBV6-6 with TRBJ1-1, with D unclear. CDR1 and CDR2 (germline): MNHNY, SVGAGI (reference sequence). V was cut by 0 bases and J by 4 bases, with 9 bases left in between. The CDR3 is 14 amino acids.

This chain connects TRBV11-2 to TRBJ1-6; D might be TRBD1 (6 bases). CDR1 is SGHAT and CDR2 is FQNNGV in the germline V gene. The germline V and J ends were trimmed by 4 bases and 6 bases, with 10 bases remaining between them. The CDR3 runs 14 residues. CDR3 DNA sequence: TGTGCCAGCAGCTCAACAGGGACTAATTCACCCCTCCACTTT. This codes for CASSSTGTNSPLHF.

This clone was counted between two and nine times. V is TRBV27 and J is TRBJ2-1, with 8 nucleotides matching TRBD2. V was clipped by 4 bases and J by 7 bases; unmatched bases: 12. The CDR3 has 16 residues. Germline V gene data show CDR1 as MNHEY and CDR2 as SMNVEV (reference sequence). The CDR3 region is CASSSGRLAGSNEQFF. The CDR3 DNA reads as TGTGCCAGCAGTTCCGGCAGGCTAGCGGGCTCAAATGAGCAGTTCTTC.

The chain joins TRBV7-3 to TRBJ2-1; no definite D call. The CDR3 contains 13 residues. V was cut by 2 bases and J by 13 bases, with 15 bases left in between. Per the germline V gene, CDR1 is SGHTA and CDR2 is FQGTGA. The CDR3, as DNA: TGTGCCAGCAGCTTATCTTGGGCAGGAAAACAGTTCTTC. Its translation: CASSLSWAGKQFF.

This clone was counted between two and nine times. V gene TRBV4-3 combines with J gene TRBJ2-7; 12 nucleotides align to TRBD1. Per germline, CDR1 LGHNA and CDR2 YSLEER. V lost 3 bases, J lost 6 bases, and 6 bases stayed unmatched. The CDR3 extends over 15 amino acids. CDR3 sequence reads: CASSQSGQGAFEQYF. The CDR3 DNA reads TGCGCCAGCAGCCAGTCGGGACAGGGGGCATTCGAGCAGTACTTC.

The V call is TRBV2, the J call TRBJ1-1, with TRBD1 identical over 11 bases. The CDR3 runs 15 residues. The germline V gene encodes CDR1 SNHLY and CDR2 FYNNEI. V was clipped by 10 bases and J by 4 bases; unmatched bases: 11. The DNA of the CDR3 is TGTGCCACCGGGACAGGGGGTGTCGGGGTCACTGAAGCTTTCTTT. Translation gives CATGTGGVGVTEAFF.

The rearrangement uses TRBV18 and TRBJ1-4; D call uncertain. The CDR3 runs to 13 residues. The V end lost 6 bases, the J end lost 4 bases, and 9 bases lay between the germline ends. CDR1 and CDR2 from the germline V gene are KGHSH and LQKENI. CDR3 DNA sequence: TGTGCCAGCTCCGGATCCCTTAATGAAAAACTGTTTTTT. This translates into CASSGSLNEKLFF.

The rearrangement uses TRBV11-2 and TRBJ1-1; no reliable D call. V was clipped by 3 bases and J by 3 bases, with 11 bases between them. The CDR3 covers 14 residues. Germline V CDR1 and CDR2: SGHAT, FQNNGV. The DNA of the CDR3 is TGTGCCAGCAGCTTCCCTGGAGCCGACACTGAAGCTTTCTTT. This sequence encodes CASSFPGADTEAFF.

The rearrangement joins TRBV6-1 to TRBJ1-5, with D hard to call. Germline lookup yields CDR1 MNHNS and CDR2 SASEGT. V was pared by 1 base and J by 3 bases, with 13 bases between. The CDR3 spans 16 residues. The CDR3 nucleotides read TGTGCCAGCAGTGAAGTGATACGGTCCAACAATCAGCCCCAGCATTTT. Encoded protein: CASSEVIRSNNQPQHF.

CDR3 sequence: CASSHPETGIYGYTF. In DNA form, the CDR3 reads TGTGCCAGCAGCCACCCCGAGACAGGGATCTATGGCTACACCTTC. The chain has TRBV3-1 (or the pseudogene TRBV3-2) and TRBJ1-2, with TRBD1 identical over 7 bases. With V trimmed by 3 bases and J by 4 bases, 8 bases remained unmatched. CDR1 is LGHDT and CDR2 is YNNKEL in the germline V gene (reference sequence). The CDR3 spans 15 residues.

The CDR3 reads CASSQTEGEKLFF. The CDR3 DNA follows: TGTGCCAGCAGTCAAACAGAAGGTGAAAAACTGTTTTTT. The chain joins TRBV2 to TRBJ1-4; D gene unclear. The length of the CDR3 is 13 residues. V was cut by 5 bases and J by 7 bases, with 11 bases left in between. CDR1 SNHLY and CDR2 FYNNEI come from the germline V gene.

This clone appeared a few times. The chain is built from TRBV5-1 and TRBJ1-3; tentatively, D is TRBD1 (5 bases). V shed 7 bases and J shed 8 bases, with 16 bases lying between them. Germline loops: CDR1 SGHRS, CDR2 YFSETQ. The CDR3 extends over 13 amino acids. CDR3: CASQLEGSDTIYF. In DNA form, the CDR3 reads TGCGCCAGCCAGTTGGAGGGGTCGGACACCATATATTTT.

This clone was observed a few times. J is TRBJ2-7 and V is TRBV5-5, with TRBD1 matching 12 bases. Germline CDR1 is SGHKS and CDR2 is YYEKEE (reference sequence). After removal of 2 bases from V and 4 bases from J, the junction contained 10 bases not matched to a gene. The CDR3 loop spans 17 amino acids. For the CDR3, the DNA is TGTGCCAGCAGCTTAAAAACGCCGGGACAGGGGGCGTACGAGCAGTACTTC. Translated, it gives CASSLKTPGQGAYEQYF.

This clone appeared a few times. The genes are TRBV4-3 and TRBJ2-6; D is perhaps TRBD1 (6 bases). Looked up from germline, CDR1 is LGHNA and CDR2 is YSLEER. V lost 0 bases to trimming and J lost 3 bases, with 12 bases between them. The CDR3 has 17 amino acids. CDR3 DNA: TGCGCCAGCAGCCAAGATTACAGGGTGAGTGGGGCCAACGTCCTGACTTTC. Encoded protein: CASSQDYRVSGANVLTF.

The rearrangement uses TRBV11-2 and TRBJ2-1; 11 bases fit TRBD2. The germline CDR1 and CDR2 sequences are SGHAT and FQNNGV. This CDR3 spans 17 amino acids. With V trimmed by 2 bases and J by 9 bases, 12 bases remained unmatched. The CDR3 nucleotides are TGTGCCAGCAGCTTACCCGCTAGCGGGGGGCCGGTCGGTGAGCAGTTCTTC. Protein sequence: CASSLPASGGPVGEQFF.

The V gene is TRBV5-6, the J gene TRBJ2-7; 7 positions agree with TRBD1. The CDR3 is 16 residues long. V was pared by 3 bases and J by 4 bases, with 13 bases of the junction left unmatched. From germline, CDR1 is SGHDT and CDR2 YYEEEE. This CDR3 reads CASSSDDPGTEYEQYF. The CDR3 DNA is TGTGCCAGCAGCTCTGACGACCCCGGGACAGAATACGAGCAGTACTTC.